The source of this TCR beta chain is a study of T cell responses to AZD1222 COVID-19 vaccine. The data were produced by immunoSEQ multiplex PCR, yet TCRdb's version contains in-frame clones alone and is incomplete. The sample lists about 120,000 clones; approximately 90% were seen once. Of note for this clone: Antigen: not known.

Germline V gene data show CDR1 as GTSNPN and CDR2 as SVGIG (reference sequence). The V and J ends lost 3 bases and 2 bases respectively, with 12 bases between them. There are 14 residues in the CDR3. Study-wide points: Rises in breadth and depth of Spike-specific TCRs came after two AZD1222 doses. Clonal diversity was possibly underestimated, and the donors were mostly white British, with more females. The repertoires were collected only after the peak T cell response.

The sequence came from an adult in good health. Specimen: peripheral blood, collected on day 0 of AZD1222 vaccination. The chain carries TRBV30 and TRBJ2-3; D unresolved. The CDR3 protein is CAWRGTSNTDTQYF. For the CDR3, the DNA is TGTGCCTGGAGAGGCACGTCGAACACAGATACGCAGTATTTT.